Listed here are 30 T cell receptor beta chains from one sample, sequenced in a study of beta chain features in type 1 diabetes. Reverse transcribing all isolated RNA meant expressed TCRB transcripts were sequenced. This table comes from immunoSEQ multiplex PCR, and its TCRdb copy is limited to in-frame clones, with some not included. The repertoire includes just over 450,000 clones, around 28% of them detected once, and 0.065% sits in the top ten. The sample taken for sequencing was naive CD4+ T cells from blood. The source of these receptors is a man between 18 and 29 years old in good health.

V usage is TRBV5-1 and J usage is TRBJ2-3; D not resolved. V was cut by 1 base and J by 2 bases, with 11 bases left in between. The germline V gene encodes CDR1 SGHRS and CDR2 YFSETQ. The length of the CDR3 is 15 residues. The CDR3 reads CASSLPDGATDTQYF. The CDR3 region has the DNA TGCGCCAGCAGCTTGCCCGATGGAGCCACAGATACGCAGTATTTT.

The V gene is TRBV14, the J gene TRBJ2-2, with TRBD2 matching over 7 bases. Germline V gene data show CDR1 as SGHDN and CDR2 as FVKESK. The CDR3 consists of 16 residues. V was pared by 2 bases and J by 1 base, with 4 bases of the junction left unmatched. In nucleotides, the CDR3 is TGTGCCAGCAGCCAATTCGGCGGGGGGAACACCGGGGAGCTGTTTTTT. Its protein is CASSQFGGGNTGELFF.

This clone occurred a few times. The chain couples TRBV4-2 to TRBJ1-2, with 9 bases lining up with TRBD1. Losses at the gene ends were 0 bases for V and 2 bases for J; bases not matched to a gene: 4. Germline V CDR1 and CDR2: LGHNA, YNFKEQ. This CDR3 has 16 amino acids. The CDR3 nucleotides are TGTGCCAGCAGCCAAGATCACAGGGGGCTGAACTATGGCTACACCTTC. It is translated as CASSQDHRGLNYGYTF.

CDR3 amino acids: CAISEGLGQFF. The CDR3 region has the DNA TGTGCCATCAGCGAAGGACTGGGACAGTTCTTC. The rearrangement uses TRBV10-3 and TRBJ2-1, with D possibly matching TRBD2 (5 bases). CDR1 ENHRY and CDR2 SYGVKD come from the germline V gene. Trimming removed 6 bases at V and 13 bases at J, with 13 bases between. CDR3 length equals 11 residues.

Of note for this clone: Other DNA sequences in this specimen translate into the identical CDR3. The V call is TRBV29-1, the J call TRBJ2-7; D ambiguous. The CDR3 has 11 amino acids. V lost 2 bases and J 3 bases, leaving 5 bases between the germline ends. The germline CDR1 and CDR2 sequences are SQVTM and ANQGSEA. The CDR3 here is CSVERNYEQYF. The CDR3 nucleotides read TGCAGCGTTGAACGGAACTACGAGCAGTACTTC.

This chain connects TRBV13 to TRBJ2-7, with D perhaps matching TRBD1 (5 bases). From germline, CDR1 is PRHDT and CDR2 FYEKMQ (reference sequence). Deletions cut 6 bases from V and 6 bases from J, with 12 bases between. This CDR3 has 12 amino acids. The CDR3 region is CASRGVSSEQYF. CDR3 DNA: TGTGCCAGCAGAGGGGTGTCGTCCGAGCAGTACTTC.

This sequence joins TRBV2 and TRBJ2-7; 8 nucleotides line up with TRBD1. This CDR3 region has 14 residues. J lost 1 base, V lost 3 bases, and 2 bases had no gene match. Germline CDR1 and CDR2: SNHLY and FYNNEI. In DNA form, the CDR3 reads TGTGCCAGCAGTGATCAGGGGGCATCCTACGAGCAGTACTTC. It translates to CASSDQGASYEQYF. Looking up the rest from reference TRBV2 and TRBJ2-7 gives the full variable domain: EPEVTQTPSHQVTQMGQEVILRCVPISNHLYFYWYRQILGQKVEFLVSFYNNEISEKSEIFDDQFSVERPDGSNFTLKIRSTKLEDSAMYFCASSDQGASYEQYFGPGTRLTVT.

With regard to this clone: The junction does not match germline at one end; this may be a read error. Here the CDR3 reads CASSLGWPYEQYF. The CDR3 coding sequence is TGTGCCAGCAGTTTGGGGTGGCCCTACGAGCAGTACTTC. The chain carries TRBV5-6 and TRBJ2-7; no clear D gene. CDR3 size: 13 residues. Germline values: CDR1 SGHDT, CDR2 YYEEEE. The full variable domain, in which reference TRBV5-6 and TRBJ2-7 provide the parts outside the CDR3, is DAGVTQSPTHLIKTRGQQVTLRCSPKSGHDTVSWYQQALGQGPQFIFQYYEEEERQRGNFPDRFSGHQFPNYSSELNVNALLLGDSALYLCASSLGWPYEQYFGPGTRLTVT.

The chain couples TRBV2 to TRBJ2-4; 9 bases line up with TRBD2. Germline V lookup: CDR1 SNHLY, CDR2 FYNNEI. The CDR3 contains 16 residues. V dropped 8 bases and J dropped 1; count of bases not matched to a gene: 9. The CDR3 region has the DNA TGTGCCAGCGGCCTAGCGGGGAGGGTGGCCAAAAACATTCAGTACTTC. Protein sequence: CASGLAGRVAKNIQYF.

V usage is TRBV29-1 and J usage is TRBJ2-1; 8 bases fit TRBD1. Germline CDR1 and CDR2: SQVTM and ANQGSEA. The length of the CDR3 is 14 residues. The J segment lost 7 bases and the V segment lost 6 bases, leaving 11 bases of the junction unmatched. The CDR3 nucleotides are TGCAGCGTCGGACAGGGTCTGGGGCCAAATGAGCAGTTCTTC. Residues: CSVGQGLGPNEQFF.

This clone has a handful of counts. This chain uses TRBV19 with TRBJ2-3; 13 bases are a match to TRBD2. Germline CDR1 and CDR2: LNHDA and SQIVND (reference sequence). This CDR3 is 15 amino acids long. The J segment lost 5 bases and the V segment lost 3 bases, leaving 2 bases of the junction unmatched. The CDR3 loop reads CASSIGLAGVDTQYF. As DNA, the CDR3 is TGTGCCAGTAGTATCGGACTAGCGGGGGTAGATACGCAGTATTTT.

The table lists this clone with a few counts. V gene TRBV5-1 combines with J gene TRBJ2-3; no reliable D call. The CDR3 spans 13 residues. The ends were cut back, 4 bases at V and 2 bases at J, with 8 bases in the middle. Looked up from germline, CDR1 is SGHRS and CDR2 is YFSETQ. The CDR3: CASSTASTDTQYF. CDR3 in DNA: TGCGCCAGCAGCACAGCCTCCACAGATACGCAGTATTTT.

The chain recombines TRBV15 with TRBJ2-6; possible D gene TRBD1, 6 bases. This CDR3 spans 18 amino acids. With 5 bases removed from V and 0 bases from J, the gap between germline ends came to 17 bases. The germline CDR1 and CDR2 sequences are LNHNV and YYDKDF (reference sequence). The CDR3 protein is CATSPLQGWLSGANVLTF. The CDR3 region has the DNA TGTGCCACCAGCCCTTTACAGGGTTGGCTCTCTGGGGCCAACGTCCTGACTTTC.

This clone was seen a few times. The gene calls are TRBV29-1 and TRBJ1-1; D is uncertain. The CDR3 has 13 residues. Per the germline V gene, CDR1 is SQVTM and CDR2 is ANQGSEA. Between the trimmed V and J ends, which lost 7 bases and 1 base, there was a span of 13 bases. This CDR3 is CSASRAANTEAFF. For the CDR3, the DNA is TGCAGCGCCTCGAGAGCGGCGAACACTGAAGCTTTCTTT.

The chain joins TRBV25-1 to TRBJ1-2; TRBD1 might be the D (5 bases). This CDR3 has 14 amino acids. Germline V gives CDR1 MGHDK, CDR2 SYGVNS. V was trimmed by 1 base and J by 4 bases, leaving 10 bases between them. In DNA form, the CDR3 reads TGTGCCAGCAGTGAATGGGGCAGATCCTATGGCTACACCTTC. It encodes CASSEWGRSYGYTF.

In its sample, this clone was seen a few times. The genes are TRBV7-2 and TRBJ2-5; TRBD2 matches 15 bases. The V gene's germline CDR1 is SGHTA and CDR2 FQGNSA. There are 17 residues in the CDR3. J lost 4 bases, V lost 4 bases, and 7 bases had no gene match. CDR3 in DNA: TGTGCCAGCAGCTCCGGGACTAGCGGGAGGAAACTAGAGACCCAGTACTTC. The encoded protein is CASSSGTSGRKLETQYF.

This clone was found a few times. The genes are TRBV29-1 and TRBJ2-2; D may be TRBD2 (5 bases). Germline assignment: CDR1 SQVTM and CDR2 ANQGSEA. V was clipped by 7 bases and J by 4 bases, with 16 bases between them. The CDR3 is 14 residues long. Written as DNA, the CDR3 is TGCAGCGACCATACTAGAATAGGCACCGGGGAGCTGTTTTTT. Encoded protein: CSDHTRIGTGELFF.

On this clone: This sample also contains other DNA sequences that code for the same CDR3. The rearrangement joins TRBV5-6 to TRBJ2-6; unclear D gene. The CDR3 spans 15 residues. Trimming took 0 bases from V and 0 from J, leaving 4 bases between them. Germline CDR1 reads SGHDT; CDR2 reads YYEEEE. The CDR3, as DNA: TGTGCCAGCAGCTTGGGAGGCTCTGGGGCCAACGTCCTGACTTTC. Its protein product is CASSLGGSGANVLTF.

The gene calls are TRBV7-9 and TRBJ2-1; 11 bases line up with TRBD2. The ends lost 2 bases at V and 4 bases at J; junction bases unmatched: 10. The CDR3 is 18 amino acids. The V gene's germline CDR1 is SEHNR and CDR2 FQNEAQ (reference sequence). The CDR3, as DNA: TGTGCCAGCAGCTTACGACCCTTAGCGGGAGGGAGGTACAATGAGCAGTTCTTC. Amino acid sequence: CASSLRPLAGGRYNEQFF.

A few counts support this clone. The V gene is TRBV25-1, the J gene TRBJ1-5; possible D gene TRBD1, 5 bases. Germline CDR1 is MGHDK and CDR2 is SYGVNS. V dropped 6 bases and J dropped 5 bases, with 14 bases sitting between them. The CDR3 is made up of 14 amino acids. The CDR3 nucleotides are TGTGCCAGCAGCCATGGGTTGGGGGATCAGCCCCAGCATTTT. Translating it yields CASSHGLGDQPQHF.

The chain has TRBV30 and TRBJ2-3, with 15 bases that match TRBD2. The CDR3 length is 15 residues. Germline V gives CDR1 GTSNPN, CDR2 SVGIG (reference sequence). V shed 3 bases and J 7 bases; nucleotides not matched to a gene: 5. Here the CDR3 DNA reads TGTGCCTGGAGGGGGACTAGCGGGAGGCGTTATACGCAGTATTTT. Its protein product is CAWRGTSGRRYTQYF.

This sequence joins TRBV19 and TRBJ2-1, with a weak D call TRBD2 (6 bases). The CDR3 runs 13 residues. Trimming took 5 bases from V and 9 from J, leaving 14 bases between them. Germline loops: CDR1 LNHDA, CDR2 SQIVND (reference sequence). For the CDR3, the DNA is TGTGCCAGTAGTGTTGGGCTAGCGACTGAGCAGTTCTTC. Its protein product is CASSVGLATEQFF.

This clone was seen a few times. The chain links TRBV6-6 to TRBJ2-7, with 8 bases aligning to TRBD1. CDR1 is MNHNY and CDR2 is SVGAGI in the germline V gene (reference sequence). After removal of 0 bases from V and 5 bases from J, the junction contained 6 bases not matched to a gene. There are 15 residues in the CDR3. The CDR3 sequence: CASSYSGTGPNEQYF. CDR3 bases: TGTGCCAGCAGTTACTCAGGGACAGGCCCTAACGAGCAGTACTTC.

Only a few counts were recorded for this clone. The chain joins TRBV7-2 to TRBJ2-7; the D gene could be TRBD1 or TRBD2 (5 bases each). This CDR3 is 13 amino acids long. CDR1 and CDR2 (germline): SGHTA, FQGNSA. V lost 4 bases to trimming and J lost 4 bases, with 11 bases between them. DNA of the CDR3: TGTGCCAGCAGCTCGGGACCGATTTACGAGCAGTACTTC. Its protein product is CASSSGPIYEQYF.

The genes are TRBV29-1 and TRBJ2-7; D not resolved. The length of the CDR3 is 14 residues. Trimming removed 0 bases at V and 1 base at J, with 10 bases between. Germline V gene sequence: CDR1 SQVTM, CDR2 ANQGSEA. The CDR3 loop reads CSVEDTDGSYEQYF. In nucleotides, the CDR3 is TGCAGCGTTGAAGATACGGACGGTTCCTACGAGCAGTACTTC.

This chain connects TRBV30 to TRBJ2-7; TRBD1 aligns across 7 bases. Germline values: CDR1 GTSNPN, CDR2 SVGIG (reference sequence). The CDR3 sequence is 14 residues long. After removal of 0 bases from V and 3 bases from J, the junction contained 5 bases not matched to a gene. The CDR3 reads CAWSVPGQSYEQYF. The CDR3, as DNA: TGTGCCTGGAGTGTACCGGGACAGAGCTACGAGCAGTACTTC.

The chain recombines TRBV28 with TRBJ1-2; D might be TRBD1 (6 bases). The CDR3 contains 15 residues. Per the germline V gene, CDR1 is MDHEN and CDR2 is SYDVKM. V was clipped by 4 bases and J by 5 bases, with 17 bases between them. CDR3 nucleotide sequence: TGTGCCAGCAGTTGGCCCGGGGACATCCAATATGGCTACACCTTC. Translating it yields CASSWPGDIQYGYTF.

This clone was seen a handful of times. This rearrangement joins TRBV5-6 to TRBJ2-1, with D maybe TRBD1 (6 bases). Trimming removed 4 bases at V and 2 bases at J, with 13 bases between. The CDR3 covers 15 residues. The germline V gene encodes CDR1 SGHDT and CDR2 YYEEEE. The CDR3 region is CASSRTVDPYNEQFF. The CDR3 DNA reads TGTGCCAGCAGCAGGACAGTGGACCCCTACAATGAGCAGTTCTTC.

This chain joins TRBV20-1 and TRBJ2-7; D uncertain. V shed 1 base and J shed 6 bases, with 7 bases lying between them. The CDR3 runs 11 residues. Germline CDR1 reads DFQATT; CDR2 reads SNEGSKA (reference sequence). CDR3 amino acids: CSARGPPEQYF. CDR3 DNA sequence: TGCAGTGCTAGAGGGCCCCCCGAGCAGTACTTC.

V usage is TRBV5-4 and J usage is TRBJ2-3, with 7 bases fitting TRBD2. Trimming took 0 bases from V and 4 from J; bases not matched to a gene: 5. Germline V lookup: CDR1 SGHNT, CDR2 YYREEE (reference sequence). This CDR3 has 15 residues. CDR3 coding DNA: TGTGCCAGCAGCTTGGGCGGGAGCGGTGCAGATACGCAGTATTTT. Protein product: CASSLGGSGADTQYF.